This is a list of T cell receptor beta chains from one sample in a study of OX40 agonist ivuxolimab in advanced cancers. Assay: immunoSEQ multiplex PCR; the TCRdb copy retains only in-frame clones and omits some. The sample records fewer than 130,000 clones, approximately 89% being singletons. This material consisted of CD4+ or CD8+ T cells sorted from blood, taken in a trial of the OX40 agonist ivuxolimab. These receptors all stem from an adult with an advanced solid tumor such as melanoma, head and neck, liver or kidney cancer. CDR3s include the opening cysteine and the closing phenylalanine or tryptophan. D genes are given only for firm matches. Expanded clones get a size class; other rows say once, few or many, or leave the size out.

J gene: TRBJ1-5
clone size: -
V gene: TRBV9
D gene: -
CDR3 DNA: TGTGCCAGCAGCGACGGGACTCCTACTAGCAATCAGCCCCAGCATTTT
CDR3 protein: CASSDGTPTSNQPQHF

J gene: TRBJ1-1
clone size: -
V gene: TRBV10-2
D gene: TRBD1
CDR3 DNA: TGCGCCAGCAAGAGGACAGGGGACACTGAAGCTTTCTTT
CDR3 protein: CASKRTGDTEAFF

J gene: TRBJ2-7
clone size: -
V gene: TRBV23-1
D gene: -
CDR3 DNA: TGCGCCAGCAGTCACGTCACCCCAGACCGCGGGATCTACGAGCAGTACTTC
CDR3 protein: CASSHVTPDRGIYEQYF

J gene: TRBJ2-3
clone size: -
V gene: TRBV5-6
D gene: -
CDR3 DNA: TGTGCCAGCAGCTTGCAAGCGGCGAGGACCACAGATACGCAGTATTTT
CDR3 protein: CASSLQAARTTDTQYF

J gene: TRBJ1-1
clone size: few
V gene: TRBV4-1
D gene: TRBD1
CDR3 DNA: TGCGCCAGCAGCCAAAGTCTTACGAGGGGGCTTGGTAAGATCACTGAAGCTTTCTTT
CDR3 protein: CASSQSLTRGLGKITEAFF

J gene: TRBJ2-3
clone size: once
V gene: TRBV5-4
D gene: TRBD1
CDR3 DNA: TGTGCCAGCAGCTTCGGGGACAGGGAGGGATCAGATACGCAGTATTTT
CDR3 protein: CASSFGDREGSDTQYF

J gene: TRBJ1-2
clone size: -
V gene: TRBV4-3
D gene: -
CDR3 DNA: TGCGCCAGCAGCCACGCCCCTGGCCAGGGGACGCGTGGCTACACCTTC
CDR3 protein: CASSHAPGQGTRGYTF

J gene: TRBJ2-1
clone size: -
V gene: TRBV7-9
D gene: TRBD1
CDR3 DNA: TGTGCCAGCAGCTTCTTACAGGGGGGCGCCTACAATGAGCAGTTCTTC
CDR3 protein: CASSFLQGGAYNEQFF

J gene: TRBJ1-3
clone size: once
V gene: TRBV10-3
D gene: -
CDR3 DNA: TGTGCCAGCGCCCGAGAAGGGTCTGGAAACACCATATATTTT
CDR3 protein: CASAREGSGNTIYF

J gene: TRBJ1-1
clone size: -
V gene: TRBV5-4
D gene: -
CDR3 DNA: TGTGCCAGCAGCCCAAGGGCCAACACTGAAGCTTTCTTT
CDR3 protein: CASSPRANTEAFF

J gene: TRBJ2-3
clone size: -
V gene: TRBV5-1
D gene: TRBD2
CDR3 DNA: TGCGCCAGCAGCTTGGGGGAGGCTAGCGGGGCAGATACGCAGTATTTT
CDR3 protein: CASSLGEASGADTQYF

J gene: TRBJ1-2
clone size: -
V gene: TRBV7-2
D gene: -
CDR3 DNA: TGTGCCAGCAGCTTACGGGGCAACTATGGCTACACCTTC
CDR3 protein: CASSLRGNYGYTF

J gene: TRBJ1-1
clone size: -
V gene: TRBV5-4
D gene: TRBD1
CDR3 DNA: TGTGCCAGCAGCCCCCCAGGGGGGAACACTGAAGCTTTCTTT
CDR3 protein: CASSPPGGNTEAFF

J gene: TRBJ1-4
clone size: few
V gene: TRBV28
D gene: -
CDR3 DNA: TGTGCCAGCAGTTTATCGACGGAAAAACTGTTTTTT
CDR3 protein: CASSLSTEKLFF

J gene: TRBJ1-1
clone size: -
V gene: TRBV4-3
D gene: -
CDR3 DNA: TGCGCCAGCAGCCAAGATTGGGACGCTCGCCGGTTGGGTGCTTTCTTT
CDR3 protein: CASSQDWDARRLGAFF

J gene: TRBJ2-7
clone size: -
V gene: TRBV7-9
D gene: -
CDR3 DNA: TGTGCCAGCAGCCTTGGTAAATCCGACGAGCAGTACTTC
CDR3 protein: CASSLGKSDEQYF

J gene: TRBJ1-2
clone size: -
V gene: TRBV5-1
D gene: TRBD1
CDR3 DNA: TGCGCCAGCAGCTCGTCGGCGGGACAGGGGGCTCTTGACTATGGCTACACCTTC
CDR3 protein: CASSSSAGQGALDYGYTF

J gene: TRBJ2-5
clone size: -
V gene: TRBV9
D gene: -
CDR3 DNA: TGTGCCAGCAGCGTGCAGACCGGGAGTAAAGAGACCCAGTACTTC
CDR3 protein: CASSVQTGSKETQYF

J gene: TRBJ2-1
clone size: -
V gene: TRBV6-1
D gene: TRBD2
CDR3 DNA: TGTGCCAGCAGTGGAGCGAGCGGGGGGTACAATGAGCAGTTCTTC
CDR3 protein: CASSGASGGYNEQFF

J gene: TRBJ2-1
clone size: -
V gene: TRBV19
D gene: -
CDR3 DNA: TGTGCCAGTAGCACGTTTAGAGGAAACACCTACAATGAGCAGTTCTTC
CDR3 protein: CASSTFRGNTYNEQFF

J gene: TRBJ2-5
clone size: -
V gene: TRBV29-1
D gene: TRBD1
CDR3 DNA: TGCAGCGTAGCCCCCGGGACAGGACTTCAAGAGACCCAGTACTTC
CDR3 protein: CSVAPGTGLQETQYF

J gene: TRBJ1-1
clone size: -
V gene: TRBV5-4
D gene: -
CDR3 DNA: TGTGCCAGCAGCCGGGGTGGGGCAGTAATGGAGAACACTGAAGCTTTCTTT
CDR3 protein: CASSRGGAVMENTEAFF

J gene: TRBJ1-5
clone size: -
V gene: TRBV27
D gene: -
CDR3 DNA: TGTGCCAGCGCCTTCACCCAGGGCAATCAGCCCCAGCATTTT
CDR3 protein: CASAFTQGNQPQHF

J gene: TRBJ2-1
clone size: -
V gene: TRBV7-8
D gene: -
CDR3 DNA: TGTGCCAGCAGCTTAGGGATCAATGAGCAGTTCTTC
CDR3 protein: CASSLGINEQFF

J gene: TRBJ2-1
clone size: -
V gene: TRBV7-9
D gene: TRBD1
CDR3 DNA: TGTGCCAGCAGCCCGGACAGGGCTGCTTACGTAGAGCAGTTCTTC
CDR3 protein: CASSPDRAAYVEQFF

J gene: TRBJ2-3
clone size: -
V gene: TRBV7-2
D gene: TRBD2
CDR3 DNA: TGTGCCAGCAGCCTCCCAGCGGGGGAGACTGATACGCAGTATTTT
CDR3 protein: CASSLPAGETDTQYF

J gene: TRBJ2-3
clone size: -
V gene: TRBV5-1
D gene: TRBD1
CDR3 DNA: TGCGCCAGCAGCTTTTCCGGCACAGGGGACACAGATACGCAGTATTTT
CDR3 protein: CASSFSGTGDTDTQYF

J gene: TRBJ2-1
clone size: -
V gene: TRBV9
D gene: -
CDR3 DNA: TGTGCCAGCAGCGTAGAGGCAGACTACAATGAGCAGTTCTTC
CDR3 protein: CASSVEADYNEQFF

J gene: TRBJ1-2
clone size: -
V gene: TRBV7-2
D gene: TRBD1
CDR3 DNA: TGTGCCAGCAGCTTAGTGGGACAGAACCCCTATGGCTACACCTTC
CDR3 protein: CASSLVGQNPYGYTF

J gene: TRBJ1-1
clone size: -
V gene: TRBV7-9
D gene: -
CDR3 DNA: TGTGCCAGCAGCTTAGACAGGATGAGAGCTTTCTTT
CDR3 protein: CASSLDRMRAFF

J gene: TRBJ1-1
clone size: many
V gene: TRBV14
D gene: -
CDR3 DNA: TGTGCCAGCAGACGCGGCGGGTTTGGCACTGAAGCTTTCTTT
CDR3 protein: CASRRGGFGTEAFF

J gene: TRBJ2-3
clone size: -
V gene: TRBV7-2
D gene: -
CDR3 DNA: TGTGCCAGCAGCTTCCCCAGCACAGATACGCAGTATTTT
CDR3 protein: CASSFPSTDTQYF

J gene: TRBJ2-1
clone size: -
V gene: TRBV10-3
D gene: TRBD2
CDR3 DNA: TGTGCCATCAGTTTAGCGGGAGTAGGGTACAATGAGCAGTTCTTC
CDR3 protein: CAISLAGVGYNEQFF

J gene: TRBJ2-5
clone size: -
V gene: TRBV6-6
D gene: -
CDR3 DNA: TGTGCCAGCAGGTGGCGGCTAGAGGCCCAGTACTTC
CDR3 protein: CASRWRLEAQYF

J gene: TRBJ2-7
clone size: -
V gene: TRBV5-1
D gene: -
CDR3 DNA: TGCGCCAGCAGCTTGGGACCGAGGACCCCAAAGCACGAGCAGTACTTC
CDR3 protein: CASSLGPRTPKHEQYF

J gene: TRBJ2-2
clone size: -
V gene: TRBV30
D gene: TRBD2
CDR3 DNA: TGTGCCTGGAGTGGGACTAGCGGGGACACCGGGGAGCTGTTTTTT
CDR3 protein: CAWSGTSGDTGELFF

J gene: TRBJ1-3
clone size: -
V gene: TRBV9
D gene: -
CDR3 DNA: TGTGCCAGCAGTCTAGCGGGTAGCGATTTGTACTCTGGAAACACCATATATTTT
CDR3 protein: CASSLAGSDLYSGNTIYF

J gene: TRBJ1-1
clone size: -
V gene: TRBV9
D gene: -
CDR3 DNA: TGTGCCAGCAGCGCCTCTACGGGAGGAACTGAAGCTTTCTTT
CDR3 protein: CASSASTGGTEAFF

J gene: TRBJ1-5
clone size: -
V gene: TRBV10-1
D gene: TRBD1
CDR3 DNA: TGCGCCAGCAGCCTCGGACAGGGTCATCAGCCCCAGCATTTT
CDR3 protein: CASSLGQGHQPQHF

J gene: TRBJ1-4
clone size: -
V gene: TRBV10-3
D gene: -
CDR3 DNA: TGTGCCATCAGTGTTGACAGGTCTAATGAAAAACTGTTTTTT
CDR3 protein: CAISVDRSNEKLFF

J gene: TRBJ1-6
clone size: -
V gene: TRBV7-2
D gene: TRBD1
CDR3 DNA: TGTGCCAGCAGCCCCGTCCAGGGGGTCGACTCACCCCTCCACTTT
CDR3 protein: CASSPVQGVDSPLHF

J gene: TRBJ1-1
clone size: -
V gene: TRBV18
D gene: -
CDR3 DNA: TGTGCCAGCTCACCAGGAGGCCAGAACACTGAAGCTTTCTTT
CDR3 protein: CASSPGGQNTEAFF

J gene: TRBJ2-5
clone size: -
V gene: TRBV2
D gene: TRBD2
CDR3 DNA: TGTGCCAGCAGTGAACCCAGCGGGGGGCCAGAGACCCAGTACTTC
CDR3 protein: CASSEPSGGPETQYF

J gene: TRBJ1-2
clone size: -
V gene: TRBV11-2
D gene: TRBD1
CDR3 DNA: TGTGCCAGCAGCTTGGAAAGGGATGGGACAGGGGTTACCTATGGCTACACCTTC
CDR3 protein: CASSLERDGTGVTYGYTF

J gene: TRBJ1-4
clone size: -
V gene: TRBV9
D gene: -
CDR3 DNA: TGTGCCAGCAGCGCGGGCGAGAGGGAAAAACTGTTTTTT
CDR3 protein: CASSAGEREKLFF

J gene: TRBJ1-2
clone size: once
V gene: TRBV7-2
D gene: -
CDR3 DNA: TGTGCCAGCAGCTTAGCGGATGCGGGAGAAGACTACACCTTC
CDR3 protein: CASSLADAGEDYTF

J gene: TRBJ2-7
clone size: -
V gene: TRBV19
D gene: -
CDR3 DNA: TGTGCCAGTAGTCCTAGGGGGAGGGAAAGGAACAACGAGCAGTACTTC
CDR3 protein: CASSPRGRERNNEQYF

J gene: TRBJ1-2
clone size: once
V gene: TRBV7-2
D gene: -
CDR3 DNA: TGTGCCAGCAGCGTGCGGCGCCGGGCCCAAGCTAACTATGGCTACACCTTC
CDR3 protein: CASSVRRRAQANYGYTF

J gene: TRBJ1-4
clone size: -
V gene: TRBV27
D gene: -
CDR3 DNA: TGTGCCAGCAGCTCCAATCGTGGGAGATACCCAAACCAGAATGAAAAACTGTTTTTT
CDR3 protein: CASSSNRGRYPNQNEKLFF

J gene: TRBJ1-1
clone size: -
V gene: TRBV7-9
D gene: -
CDR3 DNA: TGTGCCAGCAGCTTCGTTGAAGGGAGTGGTGAAGCTTTCTTT
CDR3 protein: CASSFVEGSGEAFF

J gene: TRBJ1-2
clone size: -
V gene: TRBV4-3
D gene: -
CDR3 DNA: TGCGCCAGCAGCCAAGATGGTAACAGCTGGTATGGCTACACCTTC
CDR3 protein: CASSQDGNSWYGYTF

J gene: TRBJ1-4
clone size: -
V gene: TRBV5-1
D gene: TRBD1
CDR3 DNA: TGCGCCAGCAGCTTGGGGGGGACAGGCGAAAAACTGTTTTTT
CDR3 protein: CASSLGGTGEKLFF

J gene: TRBJ2-4
clone size: -
V gene: TRBV6-5
D gene: -
CDR3 DNA: TGTGCCAGCAGTCCGCGACAGGCGACCGTCATTCAGTACTTC
CDR3 protein: CASSPRQATVIQYF

J gene: TRBJ2-5
clone size: -
V gene: TRBV25-1
D gene: TRBD1
CDR3 DNA: TGTGCCACCTACAGGGGAGAGACCCAGTACTTC
CDR3 protein: CATYRGETQYF

J gene: TRBJ2-5
clone size: -
V gene: TRBV7-9
D gene: -
CDR3 DNA: TGTGCCAGCAGCTTAGGTGTGGAGGACGGGGAGACCCAGTACTTC
CDR3 protein: CASSLGVEDGETQYF

J gene: TRBJ2-2
clone size: -
V gene: TRBV13
D gene: -
CDR3 DNA: TGTGCCAGCAGCTTAGTAAGGCAGGTCTTGCACACCGGGGAGCTGTTTTTT
CDR3 protein: CASSLVRQVLHTGELFF

J gene: TRBJ1-4
clone size: -
V gene: TRBV5-5
D gene: -
CDR3 DNA: TGTGCCAGCAGCTCGACGCGACAGGCCCTAAATGAAAAACTGTTTTTT
CDR3 protein: CASSSTRQALNEKLFF